This TCR beta chain emerged from a study of blood T cell repertoires in COVID-19. The method was immunoSEQ multiplex PCR; TCRdb's version includes in-frame clones alone and lacks a portion of them. The sample has a few hundred thousand clones, around four fifths seen once. This clone was observed a single time. Germline V gene sequence: CDR1 MNHEY, CDR2 SMNVEV (reference sequence). V lost 5 bases and J lost 10, with 16 bases in between. The CDR3 runs to 13 residues. The chain carries TRBV27 and TRBJ2-3, with D tentatively TRBD1 (5 bases). Sequencing was performed on peripheral blood. The sequence came from a man in his 60s with acute or convalescent COVID-19. Written as DNA, the CDR3 is TGTGCCAGCAGTGGGCAGGGTCGGATCCCGCAGTATTTT. It yields the protein CASSGQGRIPQYF.